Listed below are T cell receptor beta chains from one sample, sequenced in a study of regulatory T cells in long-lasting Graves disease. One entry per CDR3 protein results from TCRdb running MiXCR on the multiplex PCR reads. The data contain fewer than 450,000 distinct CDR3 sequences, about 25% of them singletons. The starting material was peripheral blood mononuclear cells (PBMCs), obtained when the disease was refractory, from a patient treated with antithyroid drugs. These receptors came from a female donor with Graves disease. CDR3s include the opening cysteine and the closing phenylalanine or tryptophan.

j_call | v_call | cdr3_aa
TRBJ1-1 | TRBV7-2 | CASSPRQYTGSEAFF
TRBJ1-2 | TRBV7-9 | CASSLSPGGGVDGYTF
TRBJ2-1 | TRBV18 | CASSRFTGTSGKNEQFF
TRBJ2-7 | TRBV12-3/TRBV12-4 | CASSSSVRSPYEQYF
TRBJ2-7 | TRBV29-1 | CSVGGSYEQYF
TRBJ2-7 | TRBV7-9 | CASSLGQAGTYEQYF
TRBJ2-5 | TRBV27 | CASSLSRTGEETQYF
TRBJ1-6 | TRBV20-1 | CSARRDYNSPLHF
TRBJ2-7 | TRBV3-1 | CASSTNREGEQYF
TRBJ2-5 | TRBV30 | CAGSRALIETQYF
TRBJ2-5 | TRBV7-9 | CASSLDGTVGNQYF
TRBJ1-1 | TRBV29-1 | CSVEDSEAFF
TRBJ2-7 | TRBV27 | CASMGTGYEQYF
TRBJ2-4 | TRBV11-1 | CASSSSHLAKNIQYF
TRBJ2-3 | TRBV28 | CASLGQGQGFGTDTQYF
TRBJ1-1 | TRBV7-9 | CASSLALRGAYTEAFF
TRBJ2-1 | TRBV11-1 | CASSSGLVFSEFF
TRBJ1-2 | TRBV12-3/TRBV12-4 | CASSLPPTGNYGYTF
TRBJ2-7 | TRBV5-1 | CASSPAQVKAYEQYF
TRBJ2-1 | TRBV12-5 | CASGRTGSYNEQFF
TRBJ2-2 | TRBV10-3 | CAISGTSSPGELFF
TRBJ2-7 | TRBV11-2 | CASSDPVSDAYEQYF
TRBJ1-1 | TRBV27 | CASTPTAMNTEAFF
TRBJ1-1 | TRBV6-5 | CASSYRTDKNTEAFF
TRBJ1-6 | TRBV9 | CASSEAEGPKLNSPLHF
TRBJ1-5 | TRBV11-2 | CASSQRSNQPQHF
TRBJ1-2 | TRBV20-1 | CSASSSQSNYGYTF
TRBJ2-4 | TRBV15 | CATSRLLGQGDSNIQYF
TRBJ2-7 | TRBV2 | CASSRSGQVYEQYF
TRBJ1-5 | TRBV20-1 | CSASSRPARVNQPQHF
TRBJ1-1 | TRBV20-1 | CSARDSRAGTEAFF
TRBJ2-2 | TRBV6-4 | CASSEGENTGELFF
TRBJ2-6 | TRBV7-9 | CASSKRTGGSAGANVLTF
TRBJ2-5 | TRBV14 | CASSFKTSGRGETQYF
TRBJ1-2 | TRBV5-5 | CASSSPPGQGEYGYTF
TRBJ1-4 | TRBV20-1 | CSARRPPDRGSEKLFF
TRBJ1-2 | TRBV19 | CASTGANYGYTF